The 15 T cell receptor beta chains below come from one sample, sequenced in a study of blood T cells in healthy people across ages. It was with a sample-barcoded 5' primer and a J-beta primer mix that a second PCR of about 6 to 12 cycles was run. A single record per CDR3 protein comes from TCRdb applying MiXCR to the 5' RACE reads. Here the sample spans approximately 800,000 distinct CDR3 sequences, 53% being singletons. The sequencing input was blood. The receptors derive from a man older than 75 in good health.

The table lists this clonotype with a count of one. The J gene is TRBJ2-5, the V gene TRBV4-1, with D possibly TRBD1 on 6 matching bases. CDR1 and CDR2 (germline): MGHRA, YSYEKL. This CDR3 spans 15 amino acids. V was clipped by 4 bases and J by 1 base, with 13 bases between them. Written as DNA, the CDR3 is TGCGCCAGCAGCCGATACCGGGACACCCAAGAGACCCAGTACTTC. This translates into CASSRYRDTQETQYF.

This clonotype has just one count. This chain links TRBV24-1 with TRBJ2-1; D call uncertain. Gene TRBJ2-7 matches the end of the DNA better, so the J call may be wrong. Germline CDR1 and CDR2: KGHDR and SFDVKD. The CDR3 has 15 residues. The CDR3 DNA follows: TGTGCCAGCGGACGAGGCGGCAGCTCCTACAATGAGCAGTACTTC. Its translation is CASGRGGSSYNEQYF.

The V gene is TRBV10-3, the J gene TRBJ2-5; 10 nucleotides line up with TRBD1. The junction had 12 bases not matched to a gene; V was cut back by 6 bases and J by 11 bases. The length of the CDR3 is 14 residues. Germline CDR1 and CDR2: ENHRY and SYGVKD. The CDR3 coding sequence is TGTGCCATCAGCGGGACAGGGGCCAACTATGAGCAGTACTTC. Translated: CAISGTGANYEQYF.

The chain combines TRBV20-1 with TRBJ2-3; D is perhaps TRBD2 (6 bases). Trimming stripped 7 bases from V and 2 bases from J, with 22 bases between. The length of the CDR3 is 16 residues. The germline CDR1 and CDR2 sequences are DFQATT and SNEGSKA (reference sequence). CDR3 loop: CSVASRGGRTTDTQYF. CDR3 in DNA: TGCAGTGTTGCATCTAGGGGAGGTCGGACCACAGATACGCAGTATTTT.

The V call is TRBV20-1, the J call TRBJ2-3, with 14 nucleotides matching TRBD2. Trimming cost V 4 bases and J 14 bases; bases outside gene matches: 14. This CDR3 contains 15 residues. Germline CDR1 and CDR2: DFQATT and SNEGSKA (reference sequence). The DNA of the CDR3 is TGCAGTGCTATGGGGACTAGCGGGAGCCACAGATACGCGTATTTT. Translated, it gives CSAMGTSGSHRYAYF.

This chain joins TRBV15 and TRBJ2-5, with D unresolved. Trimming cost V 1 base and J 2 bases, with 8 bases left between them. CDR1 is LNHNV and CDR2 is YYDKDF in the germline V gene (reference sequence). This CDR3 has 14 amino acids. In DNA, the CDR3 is TGTGCCACCAGCAGAGTAGAAAATCAAGAGACCCAGTACTTC. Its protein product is CATSRVENQETQYF.

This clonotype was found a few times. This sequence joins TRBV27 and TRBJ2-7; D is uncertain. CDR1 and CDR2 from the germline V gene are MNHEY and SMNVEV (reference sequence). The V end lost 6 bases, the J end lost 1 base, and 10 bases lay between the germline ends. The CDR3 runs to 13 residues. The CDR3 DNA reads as TGTGCCAGCAGAGTTGGACGGTCCTACGAGCAGTACTTC. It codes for CASRVGRSYEQYF.

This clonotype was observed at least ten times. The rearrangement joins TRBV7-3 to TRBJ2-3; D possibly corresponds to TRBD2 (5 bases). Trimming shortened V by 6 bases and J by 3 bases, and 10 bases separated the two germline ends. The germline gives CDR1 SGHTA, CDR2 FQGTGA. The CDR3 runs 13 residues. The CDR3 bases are TGTGCCAGCAGTTCCCGGGGTACAGATACGCAGTATTTT. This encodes CASSSRGTDTQYF.

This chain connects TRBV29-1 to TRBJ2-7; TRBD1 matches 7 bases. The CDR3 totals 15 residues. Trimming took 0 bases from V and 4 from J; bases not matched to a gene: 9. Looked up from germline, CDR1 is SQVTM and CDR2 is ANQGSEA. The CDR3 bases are TGCAGCGTTGAAGATGGACTCCGGGACAGTTACGAGCAGTACTTC. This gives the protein CSVEDGLRDSYEQYF.

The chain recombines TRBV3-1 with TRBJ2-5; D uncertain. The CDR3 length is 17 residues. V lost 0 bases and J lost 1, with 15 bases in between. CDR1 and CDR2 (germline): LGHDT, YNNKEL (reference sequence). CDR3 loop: CASSQDGRASSQETQYF. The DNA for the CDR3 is TGTGCCAGCAGCCAAGATGGTCGGGCTTCATCCCAAGAGACCCAGTACTTC.

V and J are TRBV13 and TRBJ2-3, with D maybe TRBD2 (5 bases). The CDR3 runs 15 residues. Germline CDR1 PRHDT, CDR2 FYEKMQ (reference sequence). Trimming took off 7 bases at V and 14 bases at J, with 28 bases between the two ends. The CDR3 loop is CASTNGGIEGRDAYF. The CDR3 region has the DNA TGTGCCAGCACCAATGGAGGCATCGAGGGTAGAGACGCGTATTTT.

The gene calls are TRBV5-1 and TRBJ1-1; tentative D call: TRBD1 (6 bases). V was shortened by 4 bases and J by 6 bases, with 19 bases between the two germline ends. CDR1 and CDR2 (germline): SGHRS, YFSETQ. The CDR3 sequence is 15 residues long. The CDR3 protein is CASSPETGYRSEAFF. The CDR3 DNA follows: TGCGCCAGCAGCCCAGAAACAGGGTATCGGTCTGAAGCTTTCTTT.

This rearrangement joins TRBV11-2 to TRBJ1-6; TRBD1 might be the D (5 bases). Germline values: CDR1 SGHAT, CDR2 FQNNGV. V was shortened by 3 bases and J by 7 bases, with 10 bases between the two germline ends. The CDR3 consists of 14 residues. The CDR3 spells CASSFRGGNSPLHF. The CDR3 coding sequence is TGTGCCAGCAGCTTCCGCGGGGGGAATTCACCCCTCCACTTT.

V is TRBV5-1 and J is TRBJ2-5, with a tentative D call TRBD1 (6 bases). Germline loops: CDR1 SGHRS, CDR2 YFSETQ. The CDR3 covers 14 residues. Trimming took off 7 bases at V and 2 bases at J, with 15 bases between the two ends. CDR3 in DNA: TGCGCCAGCGGGCCTTCCCAGGGGCAAGAGACCCAGTACTTC. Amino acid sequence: CASGPSQGQETQYF. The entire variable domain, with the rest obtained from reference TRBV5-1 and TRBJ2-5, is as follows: KAGVTQTPRYLIKTRGQQVTLSCSPISGHRSVSWYQQTPGQGLQFLFEYFSETQRNKGNFPGRFSGRQFSNSRSEMNVSTLELGDSALYLCASGPSQGQETQYFGPGTRLLVL.

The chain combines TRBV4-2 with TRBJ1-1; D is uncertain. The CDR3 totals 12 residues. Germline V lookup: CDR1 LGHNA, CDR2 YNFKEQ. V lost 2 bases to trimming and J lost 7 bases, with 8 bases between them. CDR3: CASSQPTGEAFF. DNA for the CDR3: TGTGCCAGCAGCCAACCGACTGGTGAAGCTTTCTTT.